This TCR beta chain is drawn from a study of CD8+ T cells in alopecia areata. Study results and caveats: Persistence of many expanded lesional clones was seen in scalp and blood during tofacitinib. Sharing of TCR sequences between patients (possibly for HLA-related reasons) was less clear than in mice. Tofacitinib yielded significantly lower scalp clonality and fewer expanded CD8+ clones among the top 100. In lesional scalp, particularly from alopecia totalis/universalis, clonality was higher than in normal scalp.

From germline, CDR1 is SQVTM and CDR2 ANQGSEA. The junction had 3 bases not matched to a gene; V was cut back by 4 bases and J by 1 base. This CDR3 comprises 14 residues. cDNA prepared by RNA extraction and subsequent reverse transcription served as the template for sequencing. Profiling relied on immunoSEQ multiplex PCR, and the TCRdb table lists in-frame clones only, not all of them. The sample includes 270,000 or so clones, roughly 50% of them seen just once. This clone appeared a few times. Its antigen is unknown. The treatment here: oral pan-JAK inhibitor, 5-10 mg twice daily. The origin of this receptor is a human donor with alopecia areata. Sequenced here: CD4+ T cells sorted from blood, sampled at week 24, from a patient treated with tofacitinib. J is TRBJ2-5 and V is TRBV29-1; 10 bases are a match to TRBD2. Here the CDR3 DNA reads TGCAGCGTTGCTTCTAGCGGGGGCCAAGAGACCCAGTACTTC. This sequence encodes CSVASSGGQETQYF.